One sample yielded the 15 T cell receptor beta chains listed below, sequenced in a study of T cells after somatic rescue of genetic block. Produced via immunoSEQ multiplex PCR; TCRdb's table is partial and in-frame only. The sample holds 13,000 or so clones; about 69% are singletons and the top ten take roughly a fifth. Material: peripheral blood mononuclear cells (PBMCs). The receptors come from a boy aged 5-17 years.

This sequence joins TRBV28 and TRBJ1-2; a weak D match, TRBD1 (6 bases). This CDR3 contains 17 residues. Trimming removed 5 bases from V and 6 bases from J, with 25 bases in between. In germline, CDR1 is MDHEN, CDR2 SYDVKM. CDR3 amino acids: CASSPSGVGGVLDGYTF. The CDR3 DNA is TGTGCCAGCAGTCCCTCAGGGGTCGGGGGGGTATTGGATGGCTACACCTTC.

J is TRBJ2-7 and V is TRBV28, with TRBD1 matching over 8 bases. After removal of 6 bases from V and 3 bases from J, the junction contained 1 base not matched to a gene. The germline V gene encodes CDR1 MDHEN and CDR2 SYDVKM. This CDR3 spans 12 amino acids. This chain's CDR3 is CASSGQGYEQYF. As DNA, the CDR3 is TGTGCCAGCAGCGGACAGGGCTACGAGCAGTACTTC.

The genes are TRBV11-3 and TRBJ2-7; D might be TRBD1 (6 bases). The V end lost 8 bases, the J end lost 1 base, and 12 bases lay between the germline ends. This CDR3 is 13 amino acids long. CDR1 and CDR2 from the germline V gene are SGHNT and YENEEA. CDR3 nucleotides: TGTGCCAGCGGCAAGGGGGAGTCCTACGAGCAGTACTTC. Translation gives CASGKGESYEQYF. The full variable domain, its missing parts supplied by reference TRBV11-3 and TRBJ2-7, is EAGVVQSPRYKIIEKKQPVAFWCNPISGHNTLYWYLQNLGQGPELLIRYENEEAVDDSQLPKDRFSAERLKGVDSTLKIQPAELGDSAVYLCASGKGESYEQYFGPGTRLTVT.

The V call is TRBV30, the J call TRBJ1-5, with TRBD1 matching 9 bases. The V gene end was trimmed by 4 bases and the J gene end by 7 bases; junction bases not matched to a gene: 8. Germline values: CDR1 GTSNPN, CDR2 SVGIG (reference sequence). The CDR3 covers 14 residues. DNA of the CDR3: TGTGCCTGGAACACCGGGACAGGGAACCAGCCCCAGCATTTT. It encodes CAWNTGTGNQPQHF.

The chain uses TRBV7-3 and TRBJ2-1, with TRBD1 as a possible D gene (6 bases). Trimming removed 5 bases from V and 1 base from J, with 15 bases in between. This CDR3 is built from 16 residues. Germline CDR1 is SGHTA and CDR2 is FQGTGA. CDR3: CASSPYRVGSYNEQFF. In DNA, the CDR3 is TGTGCCAGCAGCCCCTACAGGGTTGGATCCTACAATGAGCAGTTCTTC.

The V gene is TRBV6-5, the J gene TRBJ2-2; TRBD1 is a possible D gene (6 bases). V was shortened by 4 bases and J by 6 bases, with 12 bases between the two germline ends. Looked up from germline, CDR1 is MNHEY and CDR2 is SVGAGI. The CDR3 has 14 residues. The chain's CDR3 is CASSFTQGSGELFF. The CDR3 DNA follows: TGTGCCAGCAGTTTCACCCAGGGGTCCGGGGAGCTGTTTTTT.

The genes are TRBV5-1 and TRBJ2-1, with 10 bases identical to TRBD2. Germline values: CDR1 SGHRS, CDR2 YFSETQ. Trimming cost V 9 bases and J 6 bases; bases outside gene matches: 15. CDR3 length: 16 residues. CDR3 DNA sequence: TGCGCCACTAGCCTAGCGGGAGCATGGTATACCAATGAGCAGTTCTTC. Translated, it gives CATSLAGAWYTNEQFF.

V gene TRBV18 combines with J gene TRBJ1-1, with 7 bases that match TRBD1. The CDR3 has 15 amino acids. Germline CDR1 is KGHSH and CDR2 is LQKENI. Trimming removed 3 bases from V and 0 bases from J; junction bases left unmatched: 4. The CDR3 region is CASSPNRGMNTEAFF. The CDR3 bases are TGTGCCAGCTCACCTAACAGGGGCATGAACACTGAAGCTTTCTTT.

In this sample, this clone turned up once. The chain employs TRBV18 and TRBJ2-7; 9 nucleotides match TRBD1. This CDR3 is built from 14 residues. Germline values: CDR1 KGHSH, CDR2 LQKENI. V was pared by 2 bases and J by 2 bases, with 1 base of the junction left unmatched. The DNA for the CDR3 is TGTGCCAGCTCACCAGGGACAGGGACCTACGAGCAGTACTTC. Protein: CASSPGTGTYEQYF.

This sequence joins TRBV18 and TRBJ2-3; TRBD2 might be the D (6 bases). V was trimmed by 6 bases and J by 4 bases, leaving 14 bases between them. CDR1 KGHSH and CDR2 LQKENI come from the germline V gene. This CDR3 spans 14 amino acids. CDR3: CASSLARDSDTQYF. The CDR3 nucleotides are TGTGCCAGCTCTCTCGCCCGGGACTCAGATACGCAGTATTTT. Together with reference TRBV18 and TRBJ2-3, the CDR3 gives the full variable domain: NAGVMQNPRHLVRRRGQEARLRCSPMKGHSHVYWYRQLPEEGLKFMVYLQKENIIDESGMPKERFSAEFPKEGPSILRIQQVVRGDSAAYFCASSLARDSDTQYFGPGTRLTVL.

This clone was detected only once. The chain joins TRBV5-1 to TRBJ1-4; D gene unclear. The CDR3 runs 14 residues. In germline, CDR1 is SGHRS, CDR2 YFSETQ. Trimming took 0 bases from V and 3 from J, leaving 6 bases between them. As DNA, the CDR3 is TGCGCCAGCAGCTTGGGATCCTCTAATGAAAAACTGTTTTTT. It is translated as CASSLGSSNEKLFF.

This clone was detected only a few times. The chain has TRBV5-4 and TRBJ1-2; D gene unclear. CDR3 length equals 15 residues. Between the trimmed V and J ends, which lost 0 bases and 3 bases, there was a span of 12 bases. Germline V CDR1 and CDR2: SGHNT, YYREEE (reference sequence). CDR3 coding DNA: TGTGCCAGCAGCTTGGTTGGGAGGATAGACTATGGCTACACCTTC. This gives the protein CASSLVGRIDYGYTF.

The V and J genes are TRBV6-9 and TRBJ1-5; a weak D match, TRBD1 (6 bases). Trimming shortened V by 8 bases and J by 5 bases, and 13 bases separated the two germline ends. Germline CDR1 reads MNHGY; CDR2 reads SVAAGI. The CDR3 covers 13 residues. The CDR3 reads CASARGGYQPQHF. The DNA of the CDR3 is TGTGCCAGCGCTAGAGGGGGATATCAGCCCCAGCATTTT.

About this clone itself: Other DNA variants within this sample encode the same CDR3. The CDR3 DNA sequence: TGTGCCAGCAGCCAAGAAGATCGTGCAGGCGTGAGCGATACGCAGTATTTT. It codes for CASSQEDRAGVSDTQYF. The chain couples TRBV4-2 to TRBJ2-3; D is undetermined. The CDR3 has 17 residues. Deletions cut 0 bases from V and 6 bases from J, with 19 bases between. Germline V gene sequence: CDR1 LGHNA, CDR2 YNFKEQ.

The chain couples TRBV5-1 to TRBJ2-3; D is undetermined. V was trimmed by 4 bases and J by 5 bases, leaving 8 bases between them. CDR1 and CDR2 (germline): SGHRS, YFSETQ. The CDR3 sequence is 12 residues long. Written as DNA, the CDR3 is TGCGCCAGCAGCGCTACAGTAGATACGCAGTATTTT. Translated, it gives CASSATVDTQYF.